This T cell receptor beta chain stems from a study of blood T cell repertoires in COVID-19. Background on the study: Samples taken during acute and convalescent COVID-19 were collected in the United States, Italy and Spain.

Germline loops: CDR1 KGHSH, CDR2 LQKENI. This CDR3 contains 14 residues. V lost 3 bases and J lost 5, with 13 bases in between. Original processing notes: Estimation of nucleated cell counts relied on the amplification of reference gene primers. Data came from immunoSEQ multiplex PCR; TCRdb stores just in-frame clones and leaves some out. The DNA gave D and trimming, while V, J and clone size come from that table. This table has roughly 140,000 clones, roughly nine tenths appearing once. This clonotype originated in a woman in her seventies with acute or convalescent COVID-19. Sequencing was performed on peripheral blood. J is TRBJ1-1 and V is TRBV18; tentatively, D is TRBD1 (5 bases). CDR3 bases: TGTGCCAGCTCACCTGAGTCCCGGGGGACTGAAGCTTTCTTT. Translated, it gives CASSPESRGTEAFF.